This is a list of T cell receptor beta chains from one sample in a study of blood T cell repertoires in COVID-19. Some clones are missing from TCRdb's copy, which holds only in-frame ones; the method was immunoSEQ multiplex PCR. Of around 150,000 clones in the sample, 75% to 85% were seen once. The sequencing sample was made of peripheral blood. The receptor set was obtained from a human donor in a cohort sampled during active COVID-19. CDR3s include the opening cysteine and the closing phenylalanine or tryptophan. A D gene is named only where the DNA matches it firmly. A row's size may be missing; if present it is once, few, many or a size class.

J gene	D gene	clone size	V gene	CDR3 DNA	CDR3 protein
TRBJ1-6	NA	NA	TRBV10-3	TGTGCCATCAGACAGGCCTATAATTCACCCCTCCACTTT	CAIRQAYNSPLHF
TRBJ1-3	NA	NA	TRBV6-5	TGTGCCAGCAGTCAGACAAGGGGAGGGAACACCATATATTTT	CASSQTRGGNTIYF
TRBJ2-1	TRBD2	NA	TRBV7-2	TGTGCCAGCAGCCGTTCAAGGGAGCGGGGGCTGAATGAGCAGTTCTTC	CASSRSRERGLNEQFF
TRBJ1-1	TRBD1	NA	TRBV9	TGTGCCAGCAGCACTGGGACAGGGACGAACACTGAAGCTTTCTTT	CASSTGTGTNTEAFF
TRBJ2-7	NA	NA	TRBV3-1/TRBV3-2	TGTGCCAGCAGCCATTTTGGGGAGAGCTCCTACGAGCAGTACTTC	CASSHFGESSYEQYF
TRBJ1-2	TRBD1	NA	TRBV3-1/TRBV3-2	TGTGCCAGCAGCCAGACAGGGTTCTCCGGCTACACCTTC	CASSQTGFSGYTF
TRBJ1-6	TRBD1	few	TRBV19	TGTGCCAGTACCTCCGGGACAGGGAATTCACCCCTCCACTTT	CASTSGTGNSPLHF
TRBJ2-3	NA	NA	TRBV27	TGTGCCAGCAGTTTGGGAGGAAACACAGATACGCAGTATTTT	CASSLGGNTDTQYF
TRBJ1-2	NA	NA	TRBV19	TGTGCCAGTAGTGGGACAATCGCTGGAGCTAGCTACACCTTC	CASSGTIAGASYTF
TRBJ2-1	TRBD1	NA	TRBV14	TGTGCCAGCAGCCTCTCCGGGACAGGGGGCCTTGAGCAGTTCTTC	CASSLSGTGGLEQFF
TRBJ2-2	NA	NA	TRBV14	TGTGCCAGCAGCCTCGAACAGGGATGGACCGGGGAGCTGTTTTTT	CASSLEQGWTGELFF
TRBJ2-1	TRBD2	NA	TRBV2	TGTGCCAGCAGTGAGAAGGCTAGCGGGAGATATGAGCAGTTCTTC	CASSEKASGRYEQFF
TRBJ2-5	NA	NA	TRBV27	TGTGCCAGCAGTTTAAGTACCGCGTACCAAGAGACCCAGTACTTC	CASSLSTAYQETQYF
TRBJ2-3	NA	NA	TRBV11-3	TGTGCCAGCAGCTTAGGTCGCGACAGAAATTTTATCACAGATACGCAGTATTTT	CASSLGRDRNFITDTQYF
TRBJ2-7	TRBD2	NA	TRBV30	TGTGCCTGGAGCTCTAGGGAGCGGGGAACCTACGAGCAGTACTTC	CAWSSRERGTYEQYF
TRBJ2-5	NA	NA	TRBV7-2	TGTGCCAGCAGCCCGACACAGGTCCAAGAGACCCAGTACTTC	CASSPTQVQETQYF
TRBJ2-7	NA	NA	TRBV7-9	TGTGCCAGCAGCCGGAGGGCCCAGAGCTCCTACGAGCAGTACTTC	CASSRRAQSSYEQYF
TRBJ2-1	TRBD2	once	TRBV6-4	TGTGCCAGCAGTGACTCAGCGGGAGGTTACAATGAGCAGTTCTTC	CASSDSAGGYNEQFF
TRBJ2-5	TRBD2	NA	TRBV6-6	TGTGCCAGCAGCCGAGTAGCGGGGGGGAACCAAGAGACCCAGTACTTC	CASSRVAGGNQETQYF
TRBJ1-4	NA	NA	TRBV6-2/TRBV6-3	TGTGCCAGCAGCTCCCAGGGGAGGGTTGAAAAACTGTTTTTT	CASSSQGRVEKLFF
TRBJ2-1	NA	NA	TRBV11-3	TGTGCCAGCAGCTTAGATTTCCCGTACAATGAGCAGTTCTTC	CASSLDFPYNEQFF
TRBJ2-7	NA	NA	TRBV11-3	TGTGCCAGCAGCAGAACGCACGGTAGCTCCTACGAGCAGTACTTC	CASSRTHGSSYEQYF
TRBJ2-1	TRBD2	NA	TRBV11-2	TGTGCCAGCAGCAGACTAGCGGGAGGTGGTGAGCAGTTCTTC	CASSRLAGGGEQFF
TRBJ2-1	NA	NA	TRBV28	TGTGCCAGCAGTTCAGGTACCGATGAGCAGTTCTTC	CASSSGTDEQFF